What follows are 29 T cell receptor beta chains derived from one specimen sequenced in a study of quantifying T cell responses using KT2 cells. On the study more broadly: TCR alpha and beta constant-region primers primed reverse transcription of RNA.

The cDNA 3' end received a ligated oligonucleotide with a UMI. The first PCR ran 4 to 5 cycles with an equimolar RC1.1 and RC1.2 beta primer mix. TCRdb re-analysed the UMI-ligation and nested PCR reads in MiXCR, keeping a single row per CDR3 protein. The data show around 44,000 distinct CDR3 sequences, about a sixth seen once. What was sequenced was PBMCs spiked with cells of the T cell clone KT2. The receptors derive from a human donor.

J is TRBJ1-2 and V is TRBV2; D gene uncertain. V was trimmed by 0 bases and J by 2 bases, leaving 1 base between them. Germline CDR1 is SNHLY and CDR2 is FYNNEI. The CDR3 spans 12 residues. In DNA form, the CDR3 reads TGTGCCAGCAGTGAAGCAAACTATGGCTACACCTTC. Protein product: CASSEANYGYTF.

The chain links TRBV20-1 to TRBJ1-4; D not certain. This CDR3 comprises 13 residues. Trimming removed 1 base from V and 3 bases from J, with 6 bases in between. CDR1 and CDR2 (germline): DFQATT, SNEGSKA (reference sequence). CDR3 protein: CSARARANEKLFF. The CDR3 nucleotides read TGCAGTGCTAGAGCTCGGGCTAATGAAAAACTGTTTTTT.

The J gene is TRBJ1-2, the V gene TRBV6-1; no definite D call. Germline V gene data show CDR1 as MNHNS and CDR2 as SASEGT. Trimming removed 11 bases at V and 5 bases at J, with 15 bases between. The CDR3 contains 12 residues. The CDR3: CAHGALLYGYTF. The DNA for the CDR3 is TGTGCCCACGGAGCCCTCCTATATGGCTACACCTTC.

There are a few counts of this clonotype. V and J are TRBV15 and TRBJ2-1, with D possibly being TRBD2 (5 bases). Trimming pared 0 bases from V and 2 bases from J, leaving 11 bases between. The CDR3 sequence is 16 residues long. Germline V gene data show CDR1 as LNHNV and CDR2 as YYDKDF (reference sequence). CDR3 residues: CATSRERELAYNEQFF. The DNA for the CDR3 is TGTGCCACCAGCAGAGAGAGGGAGTTGGCCTACAATGAGCAGTTCTTC.

Notes on this clonotype: An end of the junction does not agree with germline; a read error may underlie this. The chain has TRBV29-1 and TRBJ2-1; 12 bases match TRBD2. CDR1 is SQVTM and CDR2 is ANQGSEA in the germline V gene. The CDR3 contains 17 residues. The CDR3 region is CSVAGLAGIFNGNERFF. Here the CDR3 DNA reads TGCAGCGTGGCTGGACTAGCGGGAATCTTTAATGGCAATGAGCGGTTCTTC.

As concerns this clonotype: A clone one base away is much larger, so this may be a read error. The chain recombines TRBV6-1 with TRBJ2-2; D is possibly TRBD1 (6 bases). CDR1 MNHNS and CDR2 SASEGT come from the germline V gene. The CDR3 loop spans 14 amino acids. Trimming took 6 bases from V and 1 from J, leaving 9 bases between them. The CDR3 protein is CASSLTGNTGELFF. The DNA for the CDR3 is TGTGCCAGCAGCCTGACAGGGAACACCGGGGAGCTGTTTTTT.

This clonotype was counted ten times or more. The rearrangement links TRBV3-1 to TRBJ2-2; maybe TRBD1 (5 bases). V lost 1 base to trimming and J lost 3 bases, with 9 bases between them. CDR1 and CDR2 (germline): LGHDT, YNNKEL (reference sequence). The CDR3 has 15 amino acids. DNA of the CDR3: TGTGCCAGCAGCCAAGTTTCAGGGTACACCGGGGAGCTGTTTTTT. Translation: CASSQVSGYTGELFF.

The chain recombines TRBV18 with TRBJ2-2; a possible D gene is TRBD2 (6 bases). Germline V gene sequence: CDR1 KGHSH, CDR2 LQKENI. CDR3 size: 15 residues. The V gene lost 1 base and the J gene lost 6 bases, with 12 bases spanning the gap. CDR3 sequence reads: CASSPRGGEAGELFF. CDR3 DNA: TGTGCCAGCTCACCACGCGGAGGGGAGGCCGGGGAGCTGTTTTTT.

The genes are TRBV20-1 and TRBJ2-1, with D perhaps matching TRBD1 (5 bases). Germline assignment: CDR1 DFQATT and CDR2 SNEGSKA (reference sequence). The CDR3 totals 15 residues. Between the trimmed V and J ends, which lost 5 bases and 0 bases, there was a span of 14 bases. The CDR3 protein is CSAQGGRVSYNEQFF. In nucleotides, the CDR3 is TGCAGTGCTCAAGGTGGCAGGGTCTCCTACAATGAGCAGTTCTTC.

The chain uses TRBV2 and TRBJ2-5, with 9 nucleotides matching TRBD1. The V gene's germline CDR1 is SNHLY and CDR2 FYNNEI. This CDR3 has 12 amino acids. The J segment lost 5 bases and the V segment lost 11 bases, leaving 6 bases of the junction unmatched. The chain's CDR3 is CAGRTGVETQYF. The CDR3 DNA sequence: TGTGCCGGCCGGACAGGGGTGGAGACCCAGTACTTC.

This sequence joins TRBV10-3 and TRBJ2-5; TRBD1 might be the D (7 bases). This CDR3 is built from 15 residues. Trimming left V 0 bases short and J 6 bases short, with 14 bases between. CDR1 and CDR2 (germline): ENHRY, SYGVKD. CDR3 sequence (DNA): TGTGCCATCAGTGAGTCCCAGACAGGGAGGCAGACCCAGTACTTC. It translates to CAISESQTGRQTQYF.

Sample share makes this clonotype medium-sized. The chain employs TRBV5-1 and TRBJ2-7, with TRBD1 as a possible D gene (6 bases). V was trimmed by 0 bases and J by 0 bases, leaving 10 bases between them. The CDR3 is 15 amino acids. CDR1 and CDR2 from the germline V gene are SGHRS and YFSETQ. Here the CDR3 reads CASSLEPGVSYEQYF. CDR3 DNA sequence: TGCGCCAGCAGCTTGGAACCAGGGGTCTCCTACGAGCAGTACTTC.

This chain links TRBV9 with TRBJ2-1; no clear D gene. Trimming took off 0 bases at V and 7 bases at J, with 8 bases between the two ends. The CDR3 is 13 amino acids. Germline CDR1 and CDR2: SGDLS and YYNGEE. CDR3 in DNA: TGTGCCAGCAGCGTAGGCAATTCAAATGAGCAGTTCTTC. Translated, it gives CASSVGNSNEQFF.

The chain couples TRBV13 to TRBJ2-1; D might be TRBD2 (5 bases). In germline, CDR1 is PRHDT, CDR2 FYEKMQ (reference sequence). CDR3 length: 13 amino acids. Trimming pared 3 bases from V and 5 bases from J, leaving 8 bases between. CDR3 sequence reads: CASSLFGNNEQFF. CDR3 nucleotide sequence: TGTGCCAGCAGCTTGTTCGGGAACAATGAGCAGTTCTTC.

This clonotype was found many times. CDR3 loop: CASSIEGTASYEQYF. In nucleotides, the CDR3 is TGTGCCAGTAGTATAGAGGGGACAGCCAGCTACGAGCAGTACTTC. V is TRBV19 and J is TRBJ2-7; 7 bases align to TRBD1. This CDR3 contains 15 residues. J gave up 3 bases and V 0 bases, and 5 bases lay outside the gene matches. Germline V lookup: CDR1 LNHDA, CDR2 SQIVND (reference sequence).

This clonotype was detected only a few times. The V gene is TRBV19, the J gene TRBJ2-3; 9 bases are shared with TRBD1. Per germline, CDR1 LNHDA and CDR2 SQIVND (reference sequence). V was pared by 7 bases and J by 10 bases, with 15 bases of the junction left unmatched. This CDR3 is built from 15 residues. The CDR3 is CASTARTGESGAQYF. The CDR3 nucleotides are TGTGCCAGTACCGCCCGGACAGGGGAGAGTGGAGCGCAGTATTTT.

This clonotype was observed a few times. The CDR3: CSARWPGQGYEQYF. As DNA, the CDR3 is TGCAGTGCTAGATGGCCGGGACAGGGGTACGAGCAGTACTTC. The rearrangement links TRBV20-1 to TRBJ2-7; 10 nucleotides agree with TRBD1. Germline values: CDR1 DFQATT, CDR2 SNEGSKA (reference sequence). The CDR3 contains 14 residues. V was clipped by 2 bases and J by 4 bases; unmatched bases: 5.

This clonotype was seen only a few times. The genes are TRBV21-1 and TRBJ2-2. TRBV21-1 is a recognized pseudogene. The CDR3 covers 18 residues. The CDR3 DNA reads as TGTGCCAGCAGCAAAAATCATGGTCGGCAGGGCGACACCGGGGAGCTGTTTTTT. Encoded protein: CASSKNHGRQGDTGELFF.

The chain carries TRBV6-1 and TRBJ1-1; 8 bases are a match to TRBD1. V lost 8 bases, J lost 5 bases, and 7 bases stayed unmatched. This CDR3 comprises 13 residues. Looked up from germline, CDR1 is MNHNS and CDR2 is SASEGT. The CDR3 loop is CASWGQAVTEAFF. The CDR3 nucleotides are TGTGCCAGCTGGGGACAGGCGGTGACTGAAGCTTTCTTT.

This clonotype has a count of ten or more. The DNA for the CDR3 is TGCGCCAGCAGCTTGCAGGGTCCCTCGAGCACCGGGGAGCTGTTTTTT. Its translation is CASSLQGPSSTGELFF. The V and J genes are TRBV5-1 and TRBJ2-2; TRBD1 might be the D (5 bases). Between the trimmed V and J ends, which lost 1 base and 4 bases, there was a span of 14 bases. This CDR3 region has 16 residues. Per the germline V gene, CDR1 is SGHRS and CDR2 is YFSETQ.

The genes are TRBV12-3 or TRBV12-4 and TRBJ2-7; D perhaps matches TRBD1 (7 bases). The CDR3 has 11 residues. V lost 4 bases, J lost 9 bases, and 10 bases lay in between. The CDR3 region has the DNA TGTGCCAGCAGTTCAGGGGGGCCGCAGTACTTC. It encodes CASSSGGPQYF.

The chain is built from TRBV7-6 and TRBJ2-1; TRBD2 matches 15 bases. Germline V gene lookup returns CDR1 SGHVS and CDR2 FNYEAQ. J gave up 6 bases and V 5 bases, and 11 bases lay outside the gene matches. The CDR3 is 18 amino acids. The DNA of the CDR3 is TGTGCCAGCAGCCCTTCCGGGACTAGCGGGAGGAGAGGCAATGAGCAGTTCTTC. This codes for CASSPSGTSGRRGNEQFF.

This clonotype was picked up many times. The chain uses TRBV7-9 and TRBJ2-3; the D gene is possibly TRBD1 (5 bases). CDR3 size: 16 residues. Trimming pared 5 bases from V and 3 bases from J, leaving 18 bases between. Germline CDR1 and CDR2: SEHNR and FQNEAQ (reference sequence). The CDR3 DNA reads TGTGCCAGCAGCAGAAAAAGGGGCCTAGGGACAGATACGCAGTATTTT. It codes for CASSRKRGLGTDTQYF. The entire variable domain, with the rest obtained from reference TRBV7-9 and TRBJ2-3, is as follows: DTGVSQNPRHKITKRGQNVTFRCDPISEHNRLYWYRQTLGQGPEFLTYFQNEAQLEKSRLLSDRFSAERPKGSFSTLEIQRTEQGDSAMYLCASSRKRGLGTDTQYFGPGTRLTVL.

This clonotype was found a few times. The rearrangement joins TRBV5-8 to TRBJ1-6; possible D gene TRBD1, 6 bases. In germline, CDR1 is SGHTS, CDR2 YDEGEE. Trimming shortened V by 6 bases and J by 7 bases, and 11 bases separated the two germline ends. This CDR3 is built from 13 residues. The CDR3 here is CASMLQGNSPLHF. The DNA of the CDR3 is TGTGCCAGCATGTTACAGGGAAATTCACCCCTCCACTTT.

This clonotype was detected only a few times. The rearrangement uses TRBV6-6 and TRBJ1-1; D remains unclear. V dropped 4 bases and J dropped 1 base, with 7 bases sitting between them. Germline assignment: CDR1 MNHNY and CDR2 SVGAGI (reference sequence). This CDR3 has 13 amino acids. DNA of the CDR3: TGTGCCAGCAGTTTAAAAGCGAACACTGAAGCTTTCTTT. Translated, it gives CASSLKANTEAFF.

This clonotype has a count of ten or more. The rearrangement joins TRBV6-2 or TRBV6-3 to TRBJ2-2; D is perhaps TRBD1 or TRBD2 (5 bases each). Trimming stripped 2 bases from V and 4 bases from J, with 8 bases between. This CDR3 spans 14 amino acids. Germline values: CDR1 MNHEY, CDR2 SVGEGT. CDR3 in amino acids: CASSYGGATGELFF. In DNA, the CDR3 is TGTGCCAGCAGTTACGGGGGAGCCACCGGGGAGCTGTTTTTT.

The CDR3 DNA sequence: TGTGCCAGCAGTTTGGGGCCAGCGAGGTCCGTTGATACGCAGTATTTT. Residues: CASSLGPARSVDTQYF. The chain couples TRBV12-3 or TRBV12-4 to TRBJ2-3; possible D gene TRBD1, 5 bases. V was trimmed by 3 bases and J by 6 bases, leaving 19 bases between them. This CDR3 has 16 residues.

V is TRBV2 and J is TRBJ1-4; D ambiguous. Germline V gene lookup returns CDR1 SNHLY and CDR2 FYNNEI. CDR3 length equals 13 residues. V was pared by 4 bases and J by 11 bases, with 14 bases between. Written as DNA, the CDR3 is TGTGCCAGCAGTGTCCCCTCCCAAGCGAAACTGTTTTTT. It specifies CASSVPSQAKLFF.

The rearrangement uses TRBV6-2 or TRBV6-3 and TRBJ2-1; D is possibly TRBD2 (7 bases). Trimming took off 6 bases at V and 5 bases at J, with 17 bases between the two ends. This CDR3 is built from 15 residues. The germline gives CDR1 MNHEY, CDR2 SVGEGT. The CDR3 is CASSSDWGGDNEQFF. The CDR3 region has the DNA TGTGCCAGCAGCAGCGATTGGGGGGGCGACAATGAGCAGTTCTTC.